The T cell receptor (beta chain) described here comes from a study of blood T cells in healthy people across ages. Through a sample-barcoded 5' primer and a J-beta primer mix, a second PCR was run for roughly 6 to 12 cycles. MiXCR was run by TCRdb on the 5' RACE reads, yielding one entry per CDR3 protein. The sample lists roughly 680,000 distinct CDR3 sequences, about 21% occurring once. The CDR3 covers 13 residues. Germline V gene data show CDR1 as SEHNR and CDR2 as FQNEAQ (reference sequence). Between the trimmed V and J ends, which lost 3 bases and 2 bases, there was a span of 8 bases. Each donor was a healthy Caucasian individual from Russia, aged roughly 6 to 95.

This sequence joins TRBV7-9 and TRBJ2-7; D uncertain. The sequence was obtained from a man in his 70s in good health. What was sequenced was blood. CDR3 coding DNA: TGTGCCAGCAGCTTTTGGGAAACCTACGAGCAGTACTTC. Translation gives CASSFWETYEQYF.